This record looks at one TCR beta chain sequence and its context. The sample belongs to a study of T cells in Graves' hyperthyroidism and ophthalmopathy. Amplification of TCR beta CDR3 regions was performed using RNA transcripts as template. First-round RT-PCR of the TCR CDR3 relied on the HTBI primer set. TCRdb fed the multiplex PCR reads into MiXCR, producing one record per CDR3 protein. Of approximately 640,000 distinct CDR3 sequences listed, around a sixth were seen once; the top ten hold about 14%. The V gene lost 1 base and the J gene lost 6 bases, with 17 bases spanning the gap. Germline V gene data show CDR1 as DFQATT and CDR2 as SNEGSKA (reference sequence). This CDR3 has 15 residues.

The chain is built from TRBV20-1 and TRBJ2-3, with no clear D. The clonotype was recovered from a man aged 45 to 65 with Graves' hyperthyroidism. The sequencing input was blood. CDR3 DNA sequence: TGCAGTGCTAGAGGGGCGGTCACACTTGGGGATACGCAGTATTTT. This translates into CSARGAVTLGDTQYF.